This T cell receptor beta chain was documented in a study of shared clonotypes between healthy human individuals. The CDR3 runs 13 residues. The germline V gene encodes CDR1 SEHNR and CDR2 FQNEAQ (reference sequence). The V and J ends lost 3 bases and 1 base respectively, with 4 bases between them. CD45RO negativity and positive selection for CCR7 defined naive CD8 cells, a population that excluded terminally differentiated effector memory CD45RA+ cells. Profiling relied on immunoSEQ multiplex PCR, and the TCRdb table lists in-frame clones only, not all of them. The sample lists around 1,900,000 clones; about 93% were seen once. This clone was recorded a few times. Other DNA sequences in the sample encode the same CDR3.

The V call is TRBV7-9, the J call TRBJ1-5; D gene uncertain. This TCR came from a young man in good health. Some clones in this sample may be carry-over from other donors' samples. The material sequenced was naive CD8+ T cells from PBMCs. The CDR3 coding sequence is TGTGCCAGCAGCTTTGGGAGCAATCAGCCCCAGCATTTT. The encoded protein is CASSFGSNQPQHF.